This T cell receptor beta chain was identified during a study of cytomegalovirus exposure and HLA in healthy donors. Study results and limitations: The presence/absence work took it that sequencing depth was about the same across donors.

Each donor was nominally healthy when sampled (though unrecorded immune exposures were likely). In the PCR, 60 Vbeta and 13 Jbeta primers were used. TCRdb keeps only in-frame clones here, not all; method: immunoSEQ multiplex PCR. The sample holds 110,000 or so clones, roughly 82% seen once. To note about this clone: Its antigen is as yet unknown.

Germline CDR1 MNHNY, CDR2 SVGAGI (reference sequence). CDR3 length: 15 residues. V was pared by 4 bases and J by 7 bases, with 5 bases of the junction left unmatched. The genes are TRBV6-6 and TRBJ1-3, with TRBD1 identical over 12 bases. This TCR was sampled from a man in his forties in good health and CMV-seropositive. The sequencing input was PBMCs. The CDR3 protein is CASSSRDRGRNTIYF. In DNA form, the CDR3 reads TGTGCCAGCAGTTCCAGGGACAGGGGGCGGAACACCATATATTTT.